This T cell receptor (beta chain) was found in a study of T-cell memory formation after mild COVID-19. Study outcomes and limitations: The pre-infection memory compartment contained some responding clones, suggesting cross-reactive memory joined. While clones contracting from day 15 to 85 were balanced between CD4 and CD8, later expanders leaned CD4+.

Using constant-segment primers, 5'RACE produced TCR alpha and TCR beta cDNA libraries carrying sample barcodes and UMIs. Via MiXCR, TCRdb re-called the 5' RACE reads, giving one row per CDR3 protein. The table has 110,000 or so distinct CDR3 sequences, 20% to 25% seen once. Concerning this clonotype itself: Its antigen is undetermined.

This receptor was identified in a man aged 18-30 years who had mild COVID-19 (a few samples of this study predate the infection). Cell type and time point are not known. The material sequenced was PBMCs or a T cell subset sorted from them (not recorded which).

The CDR3 DNA sequence: TGTGCCATCAGTGACGCCGGGGCACGATTTCTTGGCTACACCTTC. It codes for CAISDAGARFLGYTF. The chain couples TRBV10-3 to TRBJ1-2; tentative D call: TRBD1 (5 bases). Germline assignment: CDR1 ENHRY and CDR2 SYGVKD. V lost 3 bases to trimming and J lost 7 bases, with 18 bases between them. This CDR3 spans 15 amino acids.